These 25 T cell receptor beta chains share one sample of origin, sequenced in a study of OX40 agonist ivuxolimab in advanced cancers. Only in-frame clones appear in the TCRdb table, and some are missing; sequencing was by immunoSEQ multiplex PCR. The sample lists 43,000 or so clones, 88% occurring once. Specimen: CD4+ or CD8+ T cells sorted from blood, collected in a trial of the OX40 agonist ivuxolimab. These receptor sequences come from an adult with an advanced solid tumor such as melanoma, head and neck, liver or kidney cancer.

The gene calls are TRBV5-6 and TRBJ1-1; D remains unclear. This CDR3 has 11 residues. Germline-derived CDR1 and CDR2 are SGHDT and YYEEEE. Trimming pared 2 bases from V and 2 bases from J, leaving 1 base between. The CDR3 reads CASSLNTEAFF. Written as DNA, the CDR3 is TGTGCCAGCAGCTTAAACACTGAAGCTTTCTTT.

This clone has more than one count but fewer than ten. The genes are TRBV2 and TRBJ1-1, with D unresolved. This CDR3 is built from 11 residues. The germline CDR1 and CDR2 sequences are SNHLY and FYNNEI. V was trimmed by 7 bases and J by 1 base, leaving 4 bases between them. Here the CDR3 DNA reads TGTGCCAGCAACCAGAACACTGAAGCTTTCTTT. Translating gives CASNQNTEAFF.

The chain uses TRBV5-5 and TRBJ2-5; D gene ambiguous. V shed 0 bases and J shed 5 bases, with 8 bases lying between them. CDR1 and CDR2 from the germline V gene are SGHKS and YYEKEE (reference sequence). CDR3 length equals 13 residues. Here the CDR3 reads CASSLVGPETQYF. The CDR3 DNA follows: TGTGCCAGCAGCTTGGTAGGGCCGGAGACCCAGTACTTC.

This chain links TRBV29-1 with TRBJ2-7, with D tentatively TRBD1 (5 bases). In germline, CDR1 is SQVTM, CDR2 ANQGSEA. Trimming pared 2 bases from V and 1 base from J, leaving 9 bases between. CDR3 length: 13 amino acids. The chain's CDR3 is CSVERGGSYEQYF. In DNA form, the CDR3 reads TGCAGCGTTGAAAGGGGTGGTTCCTACGAGCAGTACTTC.

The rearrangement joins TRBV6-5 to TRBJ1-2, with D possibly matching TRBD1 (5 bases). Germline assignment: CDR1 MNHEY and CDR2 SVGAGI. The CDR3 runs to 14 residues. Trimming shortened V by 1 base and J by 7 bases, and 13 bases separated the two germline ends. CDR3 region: CASSYLRGDGGYTF. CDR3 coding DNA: TGTGCCAGCAGTTACTTGAGAGGGGACGGTGGCTACACCTTC.

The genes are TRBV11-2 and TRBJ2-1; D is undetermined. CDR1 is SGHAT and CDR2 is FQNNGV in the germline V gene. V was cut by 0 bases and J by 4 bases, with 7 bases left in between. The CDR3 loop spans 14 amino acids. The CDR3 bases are TGTGCCAGCAGCTTAGAAGCCAGATACAATGAGCAGTTCTTC. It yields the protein CASSLEARYNEQFF.

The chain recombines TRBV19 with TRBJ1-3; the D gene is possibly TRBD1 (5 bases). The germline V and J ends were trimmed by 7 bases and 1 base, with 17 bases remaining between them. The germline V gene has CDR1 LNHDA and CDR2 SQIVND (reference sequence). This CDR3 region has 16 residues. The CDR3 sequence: CASNSRRGESGNTIYF. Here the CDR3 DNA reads TGTGCCAGTAACTCTCGGAGGGGAGAGTCTGGAAACACCATATATTTT.

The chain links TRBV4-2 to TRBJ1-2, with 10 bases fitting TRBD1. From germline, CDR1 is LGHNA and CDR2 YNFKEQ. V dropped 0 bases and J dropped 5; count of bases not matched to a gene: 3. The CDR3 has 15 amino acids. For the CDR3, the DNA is TGTGCCAGCAGCCAAGATTGGGACAGGGGATATGGCTACACCTTC. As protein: CASSQDWDRGYGYTF.

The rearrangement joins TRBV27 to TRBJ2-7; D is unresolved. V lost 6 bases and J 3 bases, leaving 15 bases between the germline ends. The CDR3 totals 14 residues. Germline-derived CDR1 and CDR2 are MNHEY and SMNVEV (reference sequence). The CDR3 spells CASSPDGQNYEQYF. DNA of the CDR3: TGTGCCAGCAGCCCTGACGGGCAGAACTACGAGCAGTACTTC.

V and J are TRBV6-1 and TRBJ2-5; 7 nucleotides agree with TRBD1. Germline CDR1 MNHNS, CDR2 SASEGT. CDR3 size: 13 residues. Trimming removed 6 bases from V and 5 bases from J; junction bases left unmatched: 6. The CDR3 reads CASSRGLKETQYF. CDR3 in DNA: TGTGCCAGCAGCAGGGGGTTGAAGGAGACCCAGTACTTC.

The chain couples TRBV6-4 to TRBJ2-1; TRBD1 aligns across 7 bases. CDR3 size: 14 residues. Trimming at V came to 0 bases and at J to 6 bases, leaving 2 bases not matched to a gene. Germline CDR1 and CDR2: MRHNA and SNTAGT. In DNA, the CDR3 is TGTGCCAGCAGTGACTCGACAGGGTCCAATGAGCAGTTCTTC. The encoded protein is CASSDSTGSNEQFF.

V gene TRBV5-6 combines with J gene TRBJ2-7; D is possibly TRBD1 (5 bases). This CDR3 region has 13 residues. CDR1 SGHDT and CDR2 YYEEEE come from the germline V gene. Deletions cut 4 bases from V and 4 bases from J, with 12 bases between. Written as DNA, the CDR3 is TGTGCCAGCAGCCGGCGTCCAGGGTACGAGCAGTACTTC. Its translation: CASSRRPGYEQYF.

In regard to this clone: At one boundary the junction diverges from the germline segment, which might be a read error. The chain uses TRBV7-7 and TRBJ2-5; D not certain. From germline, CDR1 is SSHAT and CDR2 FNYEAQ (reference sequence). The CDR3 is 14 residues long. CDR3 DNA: TGTGCTAGCAGCTTATATGGGAAGGGAGAGACCCAGTACTTC. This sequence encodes CASSLYGKGETQYF.

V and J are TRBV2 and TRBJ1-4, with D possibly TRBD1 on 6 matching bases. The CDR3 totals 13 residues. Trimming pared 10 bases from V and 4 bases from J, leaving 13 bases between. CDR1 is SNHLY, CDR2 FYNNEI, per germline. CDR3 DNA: TGTGCCACCAGGGACACGGTTAATGAAAAACTGTTTTTT. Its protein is CATRDTVNEKLFF. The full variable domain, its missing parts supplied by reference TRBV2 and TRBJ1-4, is EPEVTQTPSHQVTQMGQEVILRCVPISNHLYFYWYRQILGQKVEFLVSFYNNEISEKSEIFDDQFSVERPDGSNFTLKIRSTKLEDSAMYFCATRDTVNEKLFFGSGTQLSVL.

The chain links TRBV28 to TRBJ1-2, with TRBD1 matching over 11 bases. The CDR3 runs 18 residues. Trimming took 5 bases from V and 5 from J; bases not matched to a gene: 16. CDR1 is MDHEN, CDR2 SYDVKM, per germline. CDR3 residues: CASSTATGTGGIGYGYTF. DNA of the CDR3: TGTGCCAGCAGTACGGCTACAGGGACAGGGGGGATCGGTTATGGCTACACCTTC.

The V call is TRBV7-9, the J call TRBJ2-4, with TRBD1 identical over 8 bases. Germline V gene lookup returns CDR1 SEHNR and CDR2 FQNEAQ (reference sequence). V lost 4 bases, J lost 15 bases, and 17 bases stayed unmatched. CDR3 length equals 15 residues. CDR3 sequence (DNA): TGTGCCAGCAGCTCAACCCCCGGGACAGGACCTACCCCGTACTTC. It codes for CASSSTPGTGPTPYF.

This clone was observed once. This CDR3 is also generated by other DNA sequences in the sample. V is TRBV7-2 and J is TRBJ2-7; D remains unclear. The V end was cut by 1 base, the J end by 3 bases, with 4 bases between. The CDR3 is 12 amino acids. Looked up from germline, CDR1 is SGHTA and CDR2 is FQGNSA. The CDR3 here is CASSLVGYEQYF. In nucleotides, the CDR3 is TGTGCCAGCAGCTTAGTAGGCTACGAGCAGTACTTC.

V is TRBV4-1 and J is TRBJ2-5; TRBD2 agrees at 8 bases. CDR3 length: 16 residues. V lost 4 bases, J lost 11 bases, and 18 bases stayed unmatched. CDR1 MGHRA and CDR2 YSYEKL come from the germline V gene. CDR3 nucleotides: TGCGCCAGCAGCCCGAGTTGGGAGCGGGAGTTGAGTGAGCAGTACTTC. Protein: CASSPSWERELSEQYF.

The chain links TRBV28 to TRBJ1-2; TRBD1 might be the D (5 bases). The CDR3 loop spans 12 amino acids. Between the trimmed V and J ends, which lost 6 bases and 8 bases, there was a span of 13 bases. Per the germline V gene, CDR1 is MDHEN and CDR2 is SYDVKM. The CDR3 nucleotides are TGTGCCAGCAGCCCGGGGGGATGGGGCTACACCTTC. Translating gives CASSPGGWGYTF.

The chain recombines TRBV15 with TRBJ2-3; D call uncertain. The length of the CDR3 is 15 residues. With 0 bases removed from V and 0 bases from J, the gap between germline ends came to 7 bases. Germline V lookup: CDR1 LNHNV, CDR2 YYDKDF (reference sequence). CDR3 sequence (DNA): TGTGCCACCAGCAGAGAGCGCGGAAGCACAGATACGCAGTATTTT. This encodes CATSRERGSTDTQYF.

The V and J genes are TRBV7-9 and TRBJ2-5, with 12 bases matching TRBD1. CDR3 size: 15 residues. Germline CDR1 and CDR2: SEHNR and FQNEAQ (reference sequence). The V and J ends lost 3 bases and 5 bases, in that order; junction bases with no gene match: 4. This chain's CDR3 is CASSLGTGGPETQYF. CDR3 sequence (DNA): TGTGCCAGCAGCTTGGGGACAGGGGGCCCCGAGACCCAGTACTTC.

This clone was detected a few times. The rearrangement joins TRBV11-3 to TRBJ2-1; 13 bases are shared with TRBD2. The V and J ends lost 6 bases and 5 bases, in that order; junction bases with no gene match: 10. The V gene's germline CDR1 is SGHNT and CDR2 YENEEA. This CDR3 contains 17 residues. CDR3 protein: CASSSSGLAGLNNEQFF. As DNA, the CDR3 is TGTGCCAGCAGTTCCTCGGGACTAGCGGGACTTAACAATGAGCAGTTCTTC.

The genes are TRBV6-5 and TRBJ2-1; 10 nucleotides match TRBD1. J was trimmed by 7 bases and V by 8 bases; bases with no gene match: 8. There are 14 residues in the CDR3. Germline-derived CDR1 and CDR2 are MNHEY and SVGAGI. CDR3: CASRPGQGRNEQFF. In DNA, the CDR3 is TGTGCCAGCCGCCCGGGACAGGGGCGGAATGAGCAGTTCTTC.

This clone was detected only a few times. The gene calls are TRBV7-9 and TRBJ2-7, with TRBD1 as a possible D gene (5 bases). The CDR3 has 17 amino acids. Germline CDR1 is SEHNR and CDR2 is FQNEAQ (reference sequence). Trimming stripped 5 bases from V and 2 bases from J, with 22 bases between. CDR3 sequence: CASSAASAGSSAYEQYF. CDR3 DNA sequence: TGTGCCAGCAGCGCAGCGAGCGCAGGGTCTTCCGCCTACGAGCAGTACTTC. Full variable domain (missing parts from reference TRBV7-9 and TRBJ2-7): DTGVSQNPRHKITKRGQNVTFRCDPISEHNRLYWYRQTLGQGPEFLTYFQNEAQLEKSRLLSDRFSAERPKGSFSTLEIQRTEQGDSAMYLCASSAASAGSSAYEQYFGPGTRLTVT.

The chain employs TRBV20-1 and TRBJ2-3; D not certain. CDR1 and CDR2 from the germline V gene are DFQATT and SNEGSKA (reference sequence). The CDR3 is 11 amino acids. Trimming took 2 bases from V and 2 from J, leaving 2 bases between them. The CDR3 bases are TGCAGTGCTAGAAACACAGATACGCAGTATTTT. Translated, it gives CSARNTDTQYF.